Below are 19 T cell receptor beta chains sequenced from a single sample in a study of human T cells and chemical hapten exposure. TCRdb itself ran the RACE reads through MiXCR, one entry per CDR3 protein. The table has under 450,000 distinct CDR3 sequences, roughly 6.3% seen once; the top ten hold about 5%. The time point was: patch test 2, 6 weeks after DPC sensitization. Described treatment: therapeutic diphenylcyclopropenone sensitization with weekly scalp DPC. The specimen was whole blood, collected in connection with sensitization to the hapten diphenylcyclopropenone (DPC). Every receptor here comes from a woman aged 18-29 years with alopecia areata. Some clones in this sample may be carry-over from other donors' samples.

The V call is TRBV5-1, the J call TRBJ2-7, with TRBD1 identical over 7 bases. This CDR3 has 16 amino acids. V dropped 4 bases and J dropped 1; count of bases not matched to a gene: 11. Per germline, CDR1 SGHRS and CDR2 YFSETQ. The CDR3 sequence: CASSTLTGKRSYEQYF. The CDR3, as DNA: TGCGCCAGCAGCACGCTGACAGGGAAACGATCCTACGAGCAGTACTTC.

This clonotype was seen repeatedly, ten times or more. The rearrangement uses TRBV3-1 and TRBJ1-6; D unresolved. V was trimmed by 11 bases and J by 6 bases, leaving 14 bases between them. CDR3 length: 13 residues. Germline CDR1 LGHDT, CDR2 YNNKEL (reference sequence). The CDR3 protein is CAVGTNLNSPLHF. The CDR3 DNA reads TGTGCCGTTGGCACGAACCTTAATTCACCCCTCCACTTT.

This clonotype was seen more than once but under ten times. This sequence joins TRBV5-1 and TRBJ2-3; maybe TRBD2 (5 bases). The CDR3 loop spans 16 amino acids. Trimming removed 0 bases from V and 0 bases from J, with 11 bases in between. The germline V gene encodes CDR1 SGHRS and CDR2 YFSETQ. The CDR3 nucleotides are TGCGCCAGCAGCTTGGGTCCAGGAGGTAGCACAGATACGCAGTATTTT. It is translated as CASSLGPGGSTDTQYF.

In its sample, this clonotype was seen a few times. This chain uses TRBV4-2 with TRBJ2-1; D gene ambiguous. Trimming left V 3 bases short and J 9 bases short, with 12 bases between. The germline gives CDR1 LGHNA, CDR2 YNFKEQ. The CDR3 contains 13 residues. The CDR3 region is CASSQAPVSEQFF. CDR3 bases: TGTGCCAGCAGCCAGGCTCCTGTTTCTGAGCAGTTCTTC.

This clonotype came up many times. The CDR3: CASSWDSWDQPQHF. The CDR3 region has the DNA TGTGCCAGCAGCTGGGACAGTTGGGATCAGCCCCAGCATTTT. The chain recombines TRBV5-5 with TRBJ1-5, with TRBD1 matching over 7 bases. The germline V gene encodes CDR1 SGHKS and CDR2 YYEKEE (reference sequence). V was pared by 3 bases and J by 5 bases, with 5 bases of the junction left unmatched. The CDR3 is 14 residues long. The full variable domain, completed using reference TRBV5-5 and TRBJ1-5, is DAGVTQSPTHLIKTRGQQVTLRCSPISGHKSVSWYQQVLGQGPQFIFQYYEKEERGRGNFPDRFSARQFPNYSSELNVNALLLGDSALYLCASSWDSWDQPQHFGDGTRLSIL.

This clonotype was counted ten times or more. The chain links TRBV6-6 to TRBJ1-1; D remains unclear. This CDR3 comprises 14 residues. CDR1 and CDR2 from the germline V gene are MNHNY and SVGAGI (reference sequence). The V and J ends lost 0 bases and 1 base respectively, with 6 bases between them. The CDR3: CASSYSSQNTEAFF. In nucleotides, the CDR3 is TGTGCCAGCAGTTACTCCAGCCAGAACACTGAAGCTTTCTTT.

This clonotype was counted a few times. J is TRBJ2-7 and V is TRBV7-2; the D is unclear. This CDR3 contains 17 residues. The V end lost 2 bases, the J end lost 2 bases, and 19 bases lay between the germline ends. Germline V gives CDR1 SGHTA, CDR2 FQGNSA. The CDR3 DNA reads TGTGCCAGCAGCTTATCCAGGTCGGCGACGGAGCCCTACGAGCAGTACTTC. It codes for CASSLSRSATEPYEQYF.

This clonotype was seen ten or more times. V usage is TRBV29-1 and J usage is TRBJ1-2; a possible D gene is TRBD1 (5 bases). Germline CDR1 SQVTM, CDR2 ANQGSEA. V was cut by 2 bases and J by 1 base, with 11 bases left in between. This CDR3 has 14 amino acids. The CDR3 loop is CSVELGGYNYGYTF. Written as DNA, the CDR3 is TGCAGCGTTGAATTGGGGGGATATAACTATGGCTACACCTTC.

This clonotype was observed a few times. The J gene is TRBJ2-1, the V gene TRBV18; 9 bases map to TRBD2. The junction had 6 bases not matched to a gene; V was cut back by 1 base and J by 5 bases. The CDR3 runs to 16 residues. Germline-derived CDR1 and CDR2 are KGHSH and LQKENI. The DNA for the CDR3 is TGTGCCAGCTCACCACGGGCTGCGGGGGGGAACAATGAGCAGTTCTTC. Its protein is CASSPRAAGGNNEQFF.

V gene TRBV10-3 combines with J gene TRBJ2-1, with TRBD2 as a possible D gene (7 bases). The CDR3 has 15 residues. Trimming removed 6 bases from V and 3 bases from J, with 15 bases in between. Germline CDR1 ENHRY, CDR2 SYGVKD. CDR3 DNA: TGTGCCATCAGGACTGCGGGGGCGATCTACAATGAGCAGTTCTTC. Translated, it gives CAIRTAGAIYNEQFF.

This clonotype was seen a few times. The CDR3: CASSLLAGDPTDTQYF. In DNA, the CDR3 is TGTGCCAGCAGCTTACTAGCGGGGGACCCCACAGATACGCAGTATTTT. The chain employs TRBV7-2 and TRBJ2-3; 10 positions match TRBD2. Germline-derived CDR1 and CDR2 are SGHTA and FQGNSA. CDR3 length: 16 residues. J lost 2 bases, V lost 2 bases, and 4 bases had no gene match.

This clonotype was detected only a few times. The chain combines TRBV7-2 with TRBJ2-7; no clear D gene. V lost 2 bases to trimming and J lost 5 bases, with 4 bases between them. Germline CDR1 reads SGHTA; CDR2 reads FQGNSA. The CDR3 runs 11 residues. The CDR3 DNA reads as TGTGCCAGCAGCTTACTCCACGAGCAGTACTTC. Translating it yields CASSLLHEQYF.

This clonotype was counted at least ten times. V and J are TRBV11-2 and TRBJ1-1; D not resolved. CDR1 is SGHAT and CDR2 is FQNNGV in the germline V gene. The CDR3 is 13 amino acids. V gave up 3 bases and J gave up 5 bases, with 10 bases separating them. CDR3: CASSLERQTEAFF. For the CDR3, the DNA is TGTGCCAGCAGCTTGGAGCGTCAGACTGAAGCTTTCTTT.

This clonotype was detected a few times. As DNA, the CDR3 is TGCAGTGCTAGAGATGCTAGCGGGGACGGCGGGGAGCTGTTTTTT. Amino acid sequence: CSARDASGDGGELFF. This sequence joins TRBV20-1 and TRBJ2-2; 9 bases match TRBD2. Germline V gene lookup returns CDR1 DFQATT and CDR2 SNEGSKA (reference sequence). J lost 7 bases, V lost 0 bases, and 6 bases had no gene match. The CDR3 sequence is 15 residues long.

Remarks on this clonotype: The missing conserved phenylalanine or tryptophan at the end of this CDR3 makes a read error likely. Because the CDR3's place on the DNA is in doubt, the DNA is left out and the CDR3 is given as listed by TCRdb. The chain joins TRBV21-1 to TRBJ1-5; the DNA was not used to check the table's D call, TRBD1. TRBV21-1 is reported as a pseudogene. The CDR3 numbers 17 amino acids, ends counted. The CDR3 is CASSKGTDRNSNQPQHL.

This chain connects TRBV6-1 to TRBJ2-3; D unclear. This CDR3 spans 16 amino acids. V lost 2 bases, J lost 6 bases, and 18 bases lay in between. Germline V gene data show CDR1 as MNHNS and CDR2 as SASEGT. Here the CDR3 reads CASSEPWPASRDTQYF. The CDR3 nucleotides are TGTGCCAGCAGTGAACCCTGGCCTGCCTCAAGGGATACGCAGTATTTT.

This clonotype was found many times. V is TRBV18 and J is TRBJ1-5; D might be TRBD1 (5 bases). V lost 5 bases, J lost 3 bases, and 8 bases lay in between. The CDR3 runs 13 residues. Per the germline V gene, CDR1 is KGHSH and CDR2 is LQKENI. CDR3 DNA: TGTGCCAGCTCATCAGGGAACAATCAGCCCCAGCATTTT. Its protein product is CASSSGNNQPQHF. The variable domain in full, with the rest retrieved from reference TRBV18 and TRBJ1-5, is NAGVMQNPRHLVRRRGQEARLRCSPMKGHSHVYWYRQLPEEGLKFMVYLQKENIIDESGMPKERFSAEFPKEGPSILRIQQVVRGDSAAYFCASSSGNNQPQHFGDGTRLSIL.

The chain employs TRBV5-5 and TRBJ2-3; tentative D call: TRBD1 (6 bases). V was clipped by 3 bases and J by 6 bases, with 17 bases between them. Germline V gene lookup returns CDR1 SGHKS and CDR2 YYEKEE (reference sequence). The CDR3 contains 15 residues. The CDR3 DNA is TGTGCCAGCAGCTGGACCGGGACATTGGGGGATACGCAGTATTTT. This encodes CASSWTGTLGDTQYF.

This clonotype was counted between two and nine times. The chain uses TRBV7-9 and TRBJ2-5; 7 nucleotides line up with TRBD1. Germline V gene data show CDR1 as SEHNR and CDR2 as FQNEAQ (reference sequence). V lost 5 bases, J lost 5 bases, and 5 bases stayed unmatched. This CDR3 region has 13 residues. CDR3 protein: CASSPRGPETQYF. CDR3 bases: TGTGCCAGCAGCCCGAGGGGGCCTGAGACCCAGTACTTC.